Here is one T cell receptor beta chain with its context. Germline CDR1 SGHTA, CDR2 FQGNSA. After removal of 5 bases from V and 3 bases from J, the junction contained 7 bases not matched to a gene. The CDR3 totals 14 residues. This sample was taken from a study of blood T cell repertoires in COVID-19. Study at large: From the United States, Italy and Spain came samples of acute and convalescent COVID-19. PBMCs, B-cell-depleted T cells, or T cells provided the cDNA or gDNA that made up the material.

The method was immunoSEQ multiplex PCR; TCRdb's version includes in-frame clones alone and lacks a portion of them. Of about 330,000 clones in the sample, around 87% were seen once. The sequencing input was peripheral blood. This TCR came from a woman in her fifties or sixties with active or convalescent COVID-19. V and J are TRBV7-2 and TRBJ2-7, with TRBD2 matching 7 bases. CDR3 sequence reads: CASSLPGLHYEQYF. DNA for the CDR3: TGTGCCAGCAGCCTTCCGGGACTACACTACGAGCAGTACTTC.